The TCR beta chain described here comes from a study of T cells in Graves' hyperthyroidism and ophthalmopathy. At the level of the study: Before any treatment, at initial diagnosis, peripheral blood was collected. General observations from the study: Blood held most thyroid clonotypes expanded above 0.001 frequency. Ophthalmopathy and stable hyperthyroidism were separated by a 13 V-J model.

The V end was cut by 8 bases, the J end by 2 bases, with 7 bases between. Germline loops: CDR1 MDHEN, CDR2 SYDVKM. The CDR3 has 11 amino acids. In its sample, this clonotype was seen many times. The antigen is not known. TCR beta CDR3 regions were amplified from RNA transcripts. HTBI primers were the set used in a first-round RT-PCR of the TCR CDR3. TCRdb called the multiplex PCR reads again in MiXCR, with one record for every CDR3 protein. This table has some 320,000 distinct CDR3 sequences, about 13% appearing once. The chain recombines TRBV28 with TRBJ2-7; D tentatively reads TRBD1 or TRBD2 (5 bases each). The material sequenced was blood. The TCR was taken from a woman aged 40 to 49 with Graves' ophthalmopathy. The CDR3 here is CASGTAYEQYF. The CDR3 coding sequence is TGTGCCAGCGGGACGGCCTACGAGCAGTACTTC.